This T cell receptor (beta chain) comes out of a study of blood T cell repertoires in COVID-19. About the study: There were acute and convalescent COVID-19 samples, and they came from the United States, Italy and Spain. PBMCs, B-cell-depleted T cells, or T cells provided the cDNA or gDNA that made up the material.

The CDR3 runs 12 residues. Germline V lookup: CDR1 SQVTM, CDR2 ANQGSEA. Trimming removed 6 bases at V and 3 bases at J, with 11 bases between. In the authors' methods: Reference gene primer amplification gave estimated nucleated cell counts. The repertoire was sequenced with immunoSEQ multiplex PCR; TCRdb's copy has only in-frame clones and lacks some. The V and J calls and the clone size are those of that table, but D and trimming were determined from the DNA. Of approximately 270,000 clones listed, about 91% are singletons. Sample: PBMCs or T cells enriched from blood (not recorded which). This chain joins TRBV29-1 and TRBJ1-2; D is perhaps TRBD1 (6 bases). The TCR originated in a man aged 40-49 years who had been exposed to COVID-19. The CDR3 loop reads CSVGDIDYGYTF. CDR3 nucleotides: TGCAGCGTCGGGGACATCGACTATGGCTACACCTTC.